This TCR beta chain came from a study of blood T cell repertoires in COVID-19. As for the study in general: Material from acute and convalescent COVID-19 was sourced from the United States, Italy and Spain. T cells, B-cell-depleted T cells, or PBMCs supplied cDNA or gDNA.

In the authors' methods: Amplification with reference gene primers provided the estimates of nucleated cell counts. TCRdb's copy holds only in-frame clones and misses some; the assay was immunoSEQ multiplex PCR. Clone size and the V and J calls come from that table; the DNA yielded D and trimming. The sample yields under 150,000 clones, roughly 79% seen once. Trimming stripped 0 bases from V and 4 bases from J, with 13 bases between. In germline, CDR1 is SGHNT, CDR2 YYREEE (reference sequence). This CDR3 spans 15 amino acids. The clonotype was recovered from a human donor with acute or convalescent COVID-19. The donor label of this sample is uncertain. V gene TRBV5-4 combines with J gene TRBJ1-2; no reliable D call. The sequencing sample was made of peripheral blood. CDR3: CASSLDGRIIYGYTF. As DNA, the CDR3 is TGTGCCAGCAGCTTGGATGGGAGGATTATCTATGGCTACACCTTC. Variable domain in full (rest from reference TRBV5-4 and TRBJ1-2): ETGVTQSPTHLIKTRGQQVTLRCSSQSGHNTVSWYQQALGQGPQFIFQYYREEENGRGNFPPRFSGLQFPNYSSELNVNALELDDSALYLCASSLDGRIIYGYTFGSGTRLTVV.